This TCR beta chain emerged from a study of blood T cells in healthy people across ages. The use of a sample-barcoded 5' primer and a J-beta primer mix characterized a second PCR of 7 to 11 cycles. TCRdb re-called the 5' RACE reads through MiXCR, storing one row per CDR3 protein. The sample carries 1.2 million to 1.5 million distinct CDR3 sequences, roughly 45% recorded once. The origin of this receptor is a woman under 30 in good health. Source material: blood.

DNA for the CDR3: TGTGCCAGCAGCGTGAGCGGGGGTGGCGAGCAGTACTTC. Its protein is CASSVSGGGEQYF. V and J are TRBV7-9 and TRBJ2-7; 8 bases match TRBD2. With 5 bases clipped from V and 6 bases from J, the junction kept 6 bases outside the gene matches. The CDR3 sequence is 13 residues long. Germline CDR1 SEHNR, CDR2 FQNEAQ (reference sequence). Combining the CDR3 with reference TRBV7-9 and TRBJ2-7 gives the whole variable domain DTGVSQNPRHKITKRGQNVTFRCDPISEHNRLYWYRQTLGQGPEFLTYFQNEAQLEKSRLLSDRFSAERPKGSFSTLEIQRTEQGDSAMYLCASSVSGGGEQYFGPGTRLTVT.